Listed below are T cell receptor beta chains from one sample, sequenced in a study of long-term antiretroviral therapy in people with HIV. Only in-frame clones appear in the TCRdb table, and some are missing; sequencing was by immunoSEQ multiplex PCR. The data contain 20,000 to 25,000 clones, roughly 78% of them singletons. Here the sequenced sample was unsorted PBMCs, taken 4.1 years after starting antiretroviral therapy. The receptors originated from a woman aged 35 to 49 with HIV. The CDR3 runs from the conserved cysteine through the conserved F or W. A D gene is named only where the DNA matches it firmly. Some rows have no size entry. The others give once, few or many, or a class for an expanded clone.

d_call: -
clone_size: -
v_call: TRBV19
j_call: TRBJ1-2
cdr3_nt: TGTGCCAGTAGTATCGAGGGCGGGGGGCTAGACCACGGCTACACCTTC
cdr3_aa: CASSIEGGGLDHGYTF

d_call: TRBD1
clone_size: -
v_call: TRBV6-6
j_call: TRBJ1-2
cdr3_nt: TGTGCCAGCAGTCCAGGACCCACAGGGGGCTATGGCTACACCTTC
cdr3_aa: CASSPGPTGGYGYTF

d_call: -
clone_size: -
v_call: TRBV12-2
j_call: TRBJ2-2
cdr3_nt: TGTGCAAGTCGCACCCCCAGTGGGTGGGGGGAGCTGTTTTTT
cdr3_aa: CASRTPSGWGELFF

d_call: TRBD1
clone_size: -
v_call: TRBV6-6
j_call: TRBJ1-1
cdr3_nt: TGTGCCAGCAGCGAACAGGGGGCATGGACTGAAGCTTTCTTT
cdr3_aa: CASSEQGAWTEAFF

d_call: TRBD1
clone_size: -
v_call: TRBV11-3
j_call: TRBJ2-2
cdr3_nt: TGTGCCAGCAGATCCTGGACAGGCCTTACCGGGGAGCTGTTTTTT
cdr3_aa: CASRSWTGLTGELFF

d_call: -
clone_size: -
v_call: TRBV11-3
j_call: TRBJ1-3
cdr3_nt: TGTGCCAGCAGCCCCTCCGGCATTGAGCACACCATATATTTT
cdr3_aa: CASSPSGIEHTIYF

d_call: -
clone_size: -
v_call: TRBV30
j_call: TRBJ1-2
cdr3_nt: TGTGCCTGGAGTGAAGGTCAGGGTGGCTACACCTTC
cdr3_aa: CAWSEGQGGYTF

d_call: -
clone_size: -
v_call: TRBV18
j_call: TRBJ2-3
cdr3_nt: TGTGCCAGCTCAGGCTCAAGCACAGATACGCAGTATTTT
cdr3_aa: CASSGSSTDTQYF

d_call: TRBD2
clone_size: once
v_call: TRBV5-1
j_call: TRBJ2-1
cdr3_nt: TGCGCCAGCAGCTCGAGCGGGGGGCTCTACAATGAGCAGTTCTTC
cdr3_aa: CASSSSGGLYNEQFF

d_call: TRBD2
clone_size: -
v_call: TRBV18
j_call: TRBJ2-3
cdr3_nt: TGTGCCAGCTCACCGGTTTCAGGGAGGGCAGATACGCAGTATTTT
cdr3_aa: CASSPVSGRADTQYF

d_call: -
clone_size: -
v_call: TRBV27
j_call: TRBJ1-2
cdr3_nt: TGTGCCAGCAGTTTATCGATTGCGGCAGGGGGCTACACCTTC
cdr3_aa: CASSLSIAAGGYTF

d_call: -
clone_size: -
v_call: TRBV7-9
j_call: TRBJ2-3
cdr3_nt: TGTGCCAGCAGCTTAGAGGGCGGGGCGGGAACAGATACGCAGTATTTT
cdr3_aa: CASSLEGGAGTDTQYF

d_call: -
clone_size: -
v_call: TRBV19
j_call: TRBJ1-2
cdr3_nt: TGTGCCAGTGCCGTCCTCGGTTCCAACTATGGCTACACCTTC
cdr3_aa: CASAVLGSNYGYTF

d_call: TRBD1
clone_size: -
v_call: TRBV10-3
j_call: TRBJ1-1
cdr3_nt: TGTGCCATCAGTGACCTACAGGGGGGTAACACTGAAGCTTTCTTT
cdr3_aa: CAISDLQGGNTEAFF

d_call: -
clone_size: once
v_call: TRBV5-6
j_call: TRBJ1-2
cdr3_nt: TGTGCCAGCAGCTTTGGGTACCAGGCTCGGGACATGCTTAACTATGGCTACACCTTC
cdr3_aa: CASSFGYQARDMLNYGYTF

d_call: TRBD2
clone_size: once
v_call: TRBV10-1
j_call: TRBJ2-6
cdr3_nt: TGCGCCAGCAGTGGGCGGGGGGGCTCCATAGATCTTTTTGGGGCCAACGTCCTGACTTTC
cdr3_aa: CASSGRGGSIDLFGANVLTF

d_call: -
clone_size: -
v_call: TRBV9
j_call: TRBJ1-1
cdr3_nt: TGTGCCAGCAGCGTAGTAGGGAGAGGCACTGAAGCTTTCTTT
cdr3_aa: CASSVVGRGTEAFF

d_call: -
clone_size: few
v_call: TRBV7-9
j_call: TRBJ1-5
cdr3_nt: TGTGCCAGCAGCTTCAGTAGTCAGCCCCAGCATTTT
cdr3_aa: CASSFSSQPQHF

d_call: TRBD1
clone_size: -
v_call: TRBV14
j_call: TRBJ1-5
cdr3_nt: TGTGCCAGCAGCCGCGGGAAACCACGGGGACAGGGTGATGGTCAGCCCCAGCATTTT
cdr3_aa: CASSRGKPRGQGDGQPQHF

d_call: TRBD2
clone_size: -
v_call: TRBV7-8
j_call: TRBJ2-1
cdr3_nt: TGTGCCAGCAGCTCCCTTTTAGCGGGAGGCCCCTATGAGCAGTTCTTC
cdr3_aa: CASSSLLAGGPYEQFF

d_call: -
clone_size: -
v_call: TRBV12-5
j_call: TRBJ2-2
cdr3_nt: TGTGCTAGTGGTTTGCCGACAGCAACCGGGGAGCTGTTTTTT
cdr3_aa: CASGLPTATGELFF

d_call: -
clone_size: -
v_call: TRBV7-9
j_call: TRBJ2-2
cdr3_nt: TGTGCCAGCAGCCCCACCGGGACACCGAACACCGGGGAGCTGTTTTTT
cdr3_aa: CASSPTGTPNTGELFF

d_call: TRBD2
clone_size: -
v_call: TRBV12-5
j_call: TRBJ2-3
cdr3_nt: TGTGCTAGTGGTCAAGCGGGGGCGAGCACAGATACGCAGTATTTT
cdr3_aa: CASGQAGASTDTQYF

d_call: -
clone_size: -
v_call: TRBV11-2
j_call: TRBJ2-7
cdr3_nt: TGTGCCAGCAGCTTCAGCTCCTACGAGCAGTACTTC
cdr3_aa: CASSFSSYEQYF

d_call: -
clone_size: -
v_call: TRBV5-4
j_call: TRBJ1-1
cdr3_nt: TGTGCCAGCACCCTAGGGGTGATGAACACTGAAGCTTTCTTT
cdr3_aa: CASTLGVMNTEAFF

d_call: -
clone_size: once
v_call: TRBV18
j_call: TRBJ2-3
cdr3_nt: TGTGCCAGCTCACCAAGCACAGATACGCAGTATTTT
cdr3_aa: CASSPSTDTQYF

d_call: -
clone_size: -
v_call: TRBV19
j_call: TRBJ1-1
cdr3_nt: TGTGCCAGTAGTATAAAGTCTCTCAGTTCCAACACTGAAGCTTTCTTT
cdr3_aa: CASSIKSLSSNTEAFF

d_call: -
clone_size: few
v_call: TRBV5-5
j_call: TRBJ2-7
cdr3_nt: TGTGCCAGCAGCTTGGGTTGGGGCGGATCCTACGAGCAGTACTTC
cdr3_aa: CASSLGWGGSYEQYF

d_call: TRBD1
clone_size: -
v_call: TRBV27
j_call: TRBJ1-2
cdr3_nt: TGTGCCAGCAGTGAGAGACAGGGAGGTGGGGGCAGCTATGGCTACACCTTC
cdr3_aa: CASSERQGGGGSYGYTF

d_call: TRBD2
clone_size: -
v_call: TRBV5-5
j_call: TRBJ2-1
cdr3_nt: TGTGCCAGCAGCTTGGAGGGACTAGCGGGGCCGCAGTTCTTC
cdr3_aa: CASSLEGLAGPQFF

d_call: TRBD2
clone_size: -
v_call: TRBV7-9
j_call: TRBJ2-5
cdr3_nt: TGTGCCAGCACCATCGGGAGGCCGGTAACCACACAAGAGACCCAGTACTTC
cdr3_aa: CASTIGRPVTTQETQYF

d_call: -
clone_size: -
v_call: TRBV11-2
j_call: TRBJ2-1
cdr3_nt: TGTGCCAGCAGCTTAGTAGACGGATACAATGAGCAGTTCTTC
cdr3_aa: CASSLVDGYNEQFF

d_call: TRBD1
clone_size: once
v_call: TRBV7-9
j_call: TRBJ2-5
cdr3_nt: TGTGCCAGCAGCTCGCGGGACAGGGCCCAAGAGGCCCAGTACTTC
cdr3_aa: CASSSRDRAQEAQYF

d_call: -
clone_size: -
v_call: TRBV7-6
j_call: TRBJ1-1
cdr3_nt: TGTGCCAGCAGCCCTCTTACAAAGCTCATGAACACTGAAGCTTTCTTT
cdr3_aa: CASSPLTKLMNTEAFF

d_call: TRBD1
clone_size: -
v_call: TRBV19
j_call: TRBJ1-6
cdr3_nt: TGTGCCAGTAGTAGCGACCCGGGACAGAAGAGCCTCCACTTT
cdr3_aa: CASSSDPGQKSLHF

d_call: -
clone_size: -
v_call: TRBV30
j_call: TRBJ2-3
cdr3_nt: TGTGCCTGGGGGGTGGGGATTCTCGACACAGATACGCAGTATTTT
cdr3_aa: CAWGVGILDTDTQYF

d_call: TRBD1
clone_size: -
v_call: TRBV5-1
j_call: TRBJ1-2
cdr3_nt: TGCGCCAGCAGCTTGGCCGGGACAGGGGGCGAGGGCTACACCTTC
cdr3_aa: CASSLAGTGGEGYTF

d_call: -
clone_size: -
v_call: TRBV30
j_call: TRBJ1-5
cdr3_nt: TGTGCCTGGAGCTCCGGGACCGGCAATCAGCCCCAGCATTTT
cdr3_aa: CAWSSGTGNQPQHF

d_call: -
clone_size: -
v_call: TRBV5-8
j_call: TRBJ1-4
cdr3_nt: TGTGCCAGCAGCAGAGGACTCCCTGTGTTTGGGACTAATGAAAAACTGTTTTTT
cdr3_aa: CASSRGLPVFGTNEKLFF

d_call: -
clone_size: -
v_call: TRBV4-2
j_call: TRBJ2-7
cdr3_nt: TGTGCCAGCAGCCAAGTCCCGGAGAGCTCCTACGAGCAGTACTTC
cdr3_aa: CASSQVPESSYEQYF

d_call: -
clone_size: -
v_call: TRBV28
j_call: TRBJ2-5
cdr3_nt: TGTGCCAGCAGTTTACAACCAGGACAAGAGACCCAGTACTTC
cdr3_aa: CASSLQPGQETQYF

d_call: -
clone_size: -
v_call: TRBV10-2
j_call: TRBJ1-6
cdr3_nt: TGCGCCAGCAATCGGTCACCCCTCCACTTT
cdr3_aa: CASNRSPLHF

d_call: TRBD2
clone_size: -
v_call: TRBV7-2
j_call: TRBJ2-7
cdr3_nt: TGTGCCAGCAGCTCAGCGGGAGGAAGTGTGAAGCAGTACTTC
cdr3_aa: CASSSAGGSVKQYF

d_call: -
clone_size: -
v_call: TRBV10-3
j_call: TRBJ2-3
cdr3_nt: TGTGCCATCAGTGACTCCTCGGCAACCGCAGATACGCAGTATTTT
cdr3_aa: CAISDSSATADTQYF

d_call: -
clone_size: -
v_call: TRBV30
j_call: TRBJ2-5
cdr3_nt: TGTGCCTGGGGACCCAGCCAAGAGACCCAGTACTTC
cdr3_aa: CAWGPSQETQYF

d_call: TRBD1
clone_size: -
v_call: TRBV18
j_call: TRBJ1-5
cdr3_nt: TGTGCCAGCTCACCACAGGGGGCGGGAAGCAATCAGCCCCAGCATTTT
cdr3_aa: CASSPQGAGSNQPQHF

d_call: -
clone_size: -
v_call: TRBV21-1
j_call: TRBJ2-1
cdr3_nt: TGTGCCAGCAGCAAATGGCGGAGGGGAAACAATGAGCAGTTCTTC
cdr3_aa: CASSKWRRGNNEQFF

d_call: TRBD2
clone_size: -
v_call: TRBV28
j_call: TRBJ2-1
cdr3_nt: TGTGCCAGCAGTTCACCGGGACTAGCGGGAAATGAGCAGTTCTTC
cdr3_aa: CASSSPGLAGNEQFF

d_call: -
clone_size: once
v_call: TRBV4-2
j_call: TRBJ2-3
cdr3_nt: TGTGCCAGCAGCCAATATGGGACTCAGGGTACAGATACGCAGTATTTT
cdr3_aa: CASSQYGTQGTDTQYF

d_call: -
clone_size: -
v_call: TRBV2
j_call: TRBJ2-3
cdr3_nt: TGTGCCAGCAGCTGGATAGGCACAGATACGCAGTATTTT
cdr3_aa: CASSWIGTDTQYF

d_call: -
clone_size: -
v_call: TRBV7-8
j_call: TRBJ1-2
cdr3_nt: TGTGCCAGCAGCTTAGAAGGTCTTCAGAGCAACTATGGCTACACCTTC
cdr3_aa: CASSLEGLQSNYGYTF

d_call: -
clone_size: few
v_call: TRBV7-6
j_call: TRBJ2-7
cdr3_nt: TGTGCCAGCAGCTTATCTACATGGGATGGCCGAAGAAGCTCCTACGAGCAGTACTTC
cdr3_aa: CASSLSTWDGRRSSYEQYF

d_call: -
clone_size: -
v_call: TRBV13
j_call: TRBJ2-1
cdr3_nt: TGTGCCAGCAGCTTAGGAGTAAATGAGCAGTTCTTC
cdr3_aa: CASSLGVNEQFF

d_call: -
clone_size: -
v_call: TRBV6-6
j_call: TRBJ1-5
cdr3_nt: TGTGCCAGCGGTCTTGTGGGGAATCAGCCCCAGCATTTT
cdr3_aa: CASGLVGNQPQHF

d_call: -
clone_size: -
v_call: TRBV4-1
j_call: TRBJ1-1
cdr3_nt: TGCGCCAGCAGACTAGAGCTCGGCGGAGTCTCTGAAGCTTTCTTT
cdr3_aa: CASRLELGGVSEAFF

d_call: -
clone_size: once
v_call: TRBV6-6
j_call: TRBJ2-1
cdr3_nt: TGTGCCAGCAGTTACGAGGGAGCCTACAATGAGCAGTTCTTC
cdr3_aa: CASSYEGAYNEQFF

d_call: -
clone_size: medium-sized
v_call: TRBV7-9
j_call: TRBJ1-2
cdr3_nt: TGTGCCAGCAGCTTAGAGGGGTCCCACTATGGCTACACCTTC
cdr3_aa: CASSLEGSHYGYTF

d_call: TRBD1
clone_size: -
v_call: TRBV18
j_call: TRBJ2-1
cdr3_nt: TGTGCCAGCTCACCGACAGGGTCCTACAATGAGCAGTTCTTC
cdr3_aa: CASSPTGSYNEQFF

d_call: -
clone_size: few
v_call: TRBV5-4
j_call: TRBJ2-7
cdr3_nt: TGTGCCAGCAGCTTTGGCGGAGGTGCCGAGCAGTACTTC
cdr3_aa: CASSFGGGAEQYF